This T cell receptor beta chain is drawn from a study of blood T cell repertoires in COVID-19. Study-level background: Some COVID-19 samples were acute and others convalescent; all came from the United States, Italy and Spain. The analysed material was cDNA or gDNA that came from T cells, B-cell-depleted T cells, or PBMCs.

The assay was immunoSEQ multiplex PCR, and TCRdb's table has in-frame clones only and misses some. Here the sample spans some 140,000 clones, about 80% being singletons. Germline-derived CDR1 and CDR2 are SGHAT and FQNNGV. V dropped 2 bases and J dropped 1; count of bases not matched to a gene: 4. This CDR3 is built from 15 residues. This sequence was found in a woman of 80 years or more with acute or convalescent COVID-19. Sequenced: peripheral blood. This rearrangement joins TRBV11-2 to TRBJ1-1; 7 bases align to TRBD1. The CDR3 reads CASSLRQGKNTEAFF. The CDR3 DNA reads TGTGCCAGCAGCTTAAGACAGGGCAAGAACACTGAAGCTTTCTTT.